This TCR beta chain was identified in a study of radiation and T cells in renal cell carcinoma. Regarding time point: blood 4 weeks post-SBRT, at nephrectomy. The treatment denotes: 15 Gy SBRT to primary tumor, nephrectomy 4 weeks later. Nephrectomy followed 15 Gy stereotactic body radiation by 4 weeks. The patient's renal cell carcinoma had clear cell pathology. Regarding this clone: Relative to the germline gene, one junction end is altered; a read error may explain this. This sample also contains other DNA sequences that code for the same CDR3.

Data came from immunoSEQ multiplex PCR; TCRdb stores just in-frame clones and leaves some out. The data contain around 180,000 clones, 88% of them seen just once; the ten biggest clones take up about 11%. The CDR3 is 13 amino acids. Germline CDR1 SGHNT, CDR2 YYREEE (reference sequence). The sample was blood, taken from a patient whose treatment included radiotherapy and nephrectomy. This clonotype was sampled from a woman in her fifties or sixties with renal cell carcinoma. The rearrangement joins TRBV5-4 to TRBJ1-6; D remains ambiguous. CDR3 region: CASNMGKDSPLHF. The CDR3 DNA follows: TGTGCCAGCAACATGGGTAAGGATTCGCCCCTCCACTTT.